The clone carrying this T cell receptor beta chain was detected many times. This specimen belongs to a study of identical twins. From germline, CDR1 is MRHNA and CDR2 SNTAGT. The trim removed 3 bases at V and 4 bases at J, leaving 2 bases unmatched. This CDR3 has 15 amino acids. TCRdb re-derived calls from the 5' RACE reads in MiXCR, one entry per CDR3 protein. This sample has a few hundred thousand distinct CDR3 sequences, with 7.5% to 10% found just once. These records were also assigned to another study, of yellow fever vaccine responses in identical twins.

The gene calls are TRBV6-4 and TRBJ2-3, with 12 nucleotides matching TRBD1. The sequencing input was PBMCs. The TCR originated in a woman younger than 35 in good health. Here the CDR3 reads CASSEGTGGADTQYF. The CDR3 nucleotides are TGTGCCAGCAGTGAGGGGACAGGGGGCGCAGATACGCAGTATTTT.